This T cell receptor (beta chain) was identified in a study of Ad26.COV2.S vaccination and SARS-CoV-2 variants. Trimming took 1 base from V and 3 from J, leaving 15 bases between them. This CDR3 is built from 16 residues. Germline V gene data show CDR1 as SEHNR and CDR2 as FQNEAQ (reference sequence). Noted treatment: 15 to 20 received Ad26.COV2.S at low or high dose, single or two shots; roughly 5 received placebo; per-sample allocation not given. Sampling occurred on day 63 after the first vaccine or placebo injection. Measured with immunoSEQ multiplex PCR; TCRdb has only the in-frame clones, and not every one. Here the sample spans fewer than 900,000 clones, about 90% being singletons.

The TCR comes from a person aged 18-65 years who received the Ad26.COV2.S COVID-19 vaccine or a placebo. This sample comprised peripheral blood, obtained in a trial of Ad26.COV2.S vaccine versus placebo. This sequence joins TRBV7-9 and TRBJ1-2; D gene unclear. CDR3 amino acids: CASSLVVADPHYGYTF. CDR3 in DNA: TGTGCCAGCAGCTTAGTCGTGGCAGACCCTCACTATGGCTACACCTTC.